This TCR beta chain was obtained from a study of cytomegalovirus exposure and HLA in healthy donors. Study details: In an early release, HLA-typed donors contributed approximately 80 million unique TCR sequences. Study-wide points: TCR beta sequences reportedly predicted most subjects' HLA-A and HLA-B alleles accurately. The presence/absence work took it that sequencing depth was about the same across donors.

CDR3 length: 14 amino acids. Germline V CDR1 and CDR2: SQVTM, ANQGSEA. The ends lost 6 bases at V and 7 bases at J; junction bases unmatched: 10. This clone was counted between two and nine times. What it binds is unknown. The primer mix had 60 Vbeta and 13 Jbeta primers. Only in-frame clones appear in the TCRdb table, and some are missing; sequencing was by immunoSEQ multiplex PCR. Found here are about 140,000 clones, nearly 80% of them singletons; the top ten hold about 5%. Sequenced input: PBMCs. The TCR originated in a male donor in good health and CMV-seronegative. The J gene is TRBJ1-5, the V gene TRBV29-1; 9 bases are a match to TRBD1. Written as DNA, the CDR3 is TGCAGCGTGAGCCGGGACAGGGTCGGACAGCCCCAGCATTTT. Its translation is CSVSRDRVGQPQHF. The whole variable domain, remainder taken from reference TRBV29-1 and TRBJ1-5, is SAVISQKPSRDICQRGTSLTIQCQVDSQVTMMFWYRQQPGQSLTLIATANQGSEATYESGFVIDKFPISRPNLTFSTLTVSNMSPEDSSIYLCSVSRDRVGQPQHFGDGTRLSIL.